Listed here are 29 T cell receptor beta chains from one sample, sequenced in a study of T-cell reconstitution after alpha-beta-depleted transplantation in children. Unique molecular identifiers were incorporated when the TCRbeta library was constructed. TCRdb re-analysed the PCR reads in MiXCR, keeping a single row per CDR3 protein. The repertoire holds a few hundred thousand distinct CDR3 sequences, 25% to 30% seen once, with approximately 33% in the top ten. The sample was PBMCs, taken before TCRalphabeta/CD19-depleted stem cell transplant. The receptor source for this set is a boy under two years old with Wiskott-Aldrich syndrome, due to receive a stem cell transplant.

This chain uses TRBV6-5 with TRBJ2-7, with TRBD1 matching over 7 bases. CDR1 is MNHEY, CDR2 SVGAGI, per germline. V was pared by 4 bases and J by 6 bases, with 15 bases of the junction left unmatched. The CDR3 covers 16 residues. CDR3 in amino acids: CASSWGQPRISGEQYF. In DNA form, the CDR3 reads TGTGCCAGCAGTTGGGGACAGCCTAGGATTTCGGGCGAGCAGTACTTC.

The CDR3 spells CASSRVRTQSSYNEQFF. The CDR3 DNA reads as TGTGCCAGCAGCCGGGTTCGGACTCAAAGCTCCTACAATGAGCAGTTCTTC. The chain couples TRBV3-1 to TRBJ2-1, with D maybe TRBD2 (5 bases). Trimming removed 4 bases at V and 0 bases at J, with 16 bases between. Germline assignment: CDR1 LGHDT and CDR2 YNNKEL (reference sequence). The CDR3 is 17 amino acids.

CDR3 in amino acids: CSASGSDTDTQYF. CDR3 nucleotides: TGCAGTGCTAGTGGGAGTGACACAGATACGCAGTATTTT. The chain has TRBV20-1 and TRBJ2-3; a weak D match, TRBD2 (5 bases). The CDR3 length is 13 residues. Germline CDR1 is DFQATT and CDR2 is SNEGSKA (reference sequence). Trimming cost V 3 bases and J 2 bases, with 9 bases left between them.

This sequence joins TRBV5-1 and TRBJ2-1; 7 nucleotides align to TRBD1. The CDR3 extends over 15 amino acids. Germline values: CDR1 SGHRS, CDR2 YFSETQ. After removal of 0 bases from V and 3 bases from J, the junction contained 3 bases not matched to a gene. CDR3 sequence (DNA): TGCGCCAGCAGCTTGGAGGGACAGTACTACAATGAGCAGTTCTTC. Translating gives CASSLEGQYYNEQFF. The full variable domain, rest sourced from reference TRBV5-1 and TRBJ2-1, is KAGVTQTPRYLIKTRGQQVTLSCSPISGHRSVSWYQQTPGQGLQFLFEYFSETQRNKGNFPGRFSGRQFSNSRSEMNVSTLELGDSALYLCASSLEGQYYNEQFFGPGTRLTVL.

The chain carries TRBV5-1 and TRBJ2-3; 11 nucleotides match TRBD2. V was clipped by 5 bases and J by 4 bases; unmatched bases: 15. There are 18 residues in the CDR3. CDR1 is SGHRS and CDR2 is YFSETQ in the germline V gene. The CDR3 DNA follows: TGCGCCAGCAGTCCAGTTCTCAATAGCGGGAGGGCCGCAGATACGCAGTATTTT. This sequence encodes CASSPVLNSGRAADTQYF.

The V gene is TRBV4-2, the J gene TRBJ2-5; TRBD2 aligns across 10 bases. Germline CDR1 LGHNA, CDR2 YNFKEQ. The CDR3 spans 14 residues. The J segment lost 5 bases and the V segment lost 6 bases, leaving 6 bases of the junction unmatched. The CDR3 nucleotides read TGTGCCAGCAGTCGCGGGACTAGCGATGAGACCCAGTACTTC. Translation: CASSRGTSDETQYF.

J is TRBJ2-5 and V is TRBV20-1; 9 positions match TRBD2. The junction had 7 bases not matched to a gene; V was cut back by 3 bases and J by 5 bases. The CDR3 runs 14 residues. Germline-derived CDR1 and CDR2 are DFQATT and SNEGSKA (reference sequence). CDR3 sequence (DNA): TGCAGTGCTAGGGAGGCGGGAGGGCGGGAGACCCAGTACTTC. This gives the protein CSAREAGGRETQYF.

This chain connects TRBV27 to TRBJ1-2; no definite D call. The ends were cut back, 0 bases at V and 5 bases at J, with 13 bases in the middle. The CDR3 has 15 amino acids. CDR1 and CDR2 from the germline V gene are MNHEY and SMNVEV (reference sequence). The CDR3 spells CASSLSGGPRYGYTF. The CDR3 DNA is TGTGCCAGCAGTTTATCGGGCGGACCCCGATATGGCTACACCTTC.

The rearrangement joins TRBV28 to TRBJ1-2, with D possibly being TRBD1 (5 bases). Per germline, CDR1 MDHEN and CDR2 SYDVKM. V was shortened by 6 bases and J by 7 bases, with 21 bases between the two germline ends. The CDR3 is 15 residues long. The CDR3 coding sequence is TGTGCCAGCAGCCCCCGCCCCCAGGGTTTTGGTGGCTACACCTTC. Protein: CASSPRPQGFGGYTF.

A few counts support this clonotype. CDR3 sequence: CSATRDRGNEQYF. Here the CDR3 DNA reads TGCAGTGCTACTCGGGACAGGGGAAACGAGCAGTACTTC. The chain is built from TRBV20-1 and TRBJ2-7; TRBD1 matches at 10 bases. CDR3 size: 13 residues. Germline loops: CDR1 DFQATT, CDR2 SNEGSKA (reference sequence). With 4 bases clipped from V and 5 bases from J, the junction kept 5 bases outside the gene matches.

The V and J genes are TRBV20-1 and TRBJ2-7, with TRBD1 as a possible D gene (6 bases). Trimming cost V 1 base and J 3 bases, with 13 bases left between them. In germline, CDR1 is DFQATT, CDR2 SNEGSKA (reference sequence). The CDR3 covers 14 residues. In DNA, the CDR3 is TGCAGTGCTAGAGTTCCGGGACACAACTACGAGCAGTACTTC. It is translated as CSARVPGHNYEQYF.

In this sample, this clonotype turned up a few times. The DNA for the CDR3 is TGTGCCAGCAGGCTCACTAGCGGCGGAGGGACCCAGTACTTC. The encoded protein is CASRLTSGGGTQYF. This chain uses TRBV12-3 or TRBV12-4 with TRBJ2-5; the match to TRBD2 covers 8 bases. V lost 6 bases and J lost 7; bases outside the gene matches: 10. The CDR3 totals 14 residues.

This clonotype occurred a few times. The V gene is TRBV5-1, the J gene TRBJ2-7; D may be TRBD1 or TRBD2 (7 bases each). CDR3 size: 16 residues. CDR1 SGHRS and CDR2 YFSETQ come from the germline V gene. The V end lost 3 bases, the J end lost 2 bases, and 18 bases lay between the germline ends. The CDR3 region is CASSSPGGGTAYEQYF. DNA of the CDR3: TGCGCCAGCAGCTCCCCAGGGGGGGGGACGGCCTACGAGCAGTACTTC.

Only a few counts were recorded for this clonotype. The V and J genes are TRBV10-1 and TRBJ2-1, with TRBD2 identical over 11 bases. CDR3 size: 14 residues. The germline V gene has CDR1 WNHNN and CDR2 SYGVQD (reference sequence). Trimming took 3 bases from V and 7 from J; bases not matched to a gene: 2. CDR3 region: CASSEASGGNEQFF. The CDR3 DNA follows: TGCGCCAGCAGTGAAGCTAGCGGGGGGAATGAGCAGTTCTTC.

This clonotype was found a few times. The rearrangement joins TRBV20-1 to TRBJ2-7, with 8 bases matching TRBD1. Germline V gene data show CDR1 as DFQATT and CDR2 as SNEGSKA (reference sequence). V gave up 0 bases and J gave up 12 bases; unmatched junction bases: 7. CDR3 length equals 12 residues. The CDR3 loop is CSARDQQGVLYF. The CDR3 DNA is TGCAGTGCTAGAGATCAACAGGGGGTTCTGTACTTC.

This clonotype was counted between two and nine times. This chain links TRBV7-6 with TRBJ2-7; 9 bases are a match to TRBD2. CDR3 size: 16 residues. In germline, CDR1 is SGHVS, CDR2 FNYEAQ. V was pared by 1 base and J by 3 bases, with 7 bases of the junction left unmatched. The CDR3 protein is CASSLGASGKVYEQYF. The CDR3 coding sequence is TGTGCCAGCAGCTTAGGGGCTAGCGGGAAAGTCTACGAGCAGTACTTC.

This clonotype was seen more than once but under ten times. V and J are TRBV29-1 and TRBJ2-1; weak D call: TRBD2 (6 bases). The V and J ends lost 3 bases and 1 base respectively, with 16 bases between them. CDR1 is SQVTM, CDR2 ANQGSEA, per germline. The CDR3 is 16 residues long. For the CDR3, the DNA is TGCAGCGTTGAGGCGGTCTTTGGGGGGTCCTACAATGAGCAGTTCTTC. This encodes CSVEAVFGGSYNEQFF.

V and J are TRBV4-1 and TRBJ2-3; 9 nucleotides match TRBD1. The trim removed 4 bases at V and 2 bases at J, leaving 13 bases unmatched. The germline gives CDR1 MGHRA, CDR2 YSYEKL. This CDR3 has 18 amino acids. The CDR3, as DNA: TGCGCCAGCAGCCGAAAAAGACTCGGACAGGGGAACACAGATACGCAGTATTTT. Translated, it gives CASSRKRLGQGNTDTQYF.

This clonotype was seen more than once but under ten times. The J gene is TRBJ2-7, the V gene TRBV12-3 or TRBV12-4; the D gene could be TRBD1 or TRBD2 (5 bases each). The V end lost 5 bases, the J end lost 3 bases, and 11 bases lay between the germline ends. CDR3 length: 13 amino acids. The CDR3, as DNA: TGTGCCAGCAGTAGGGACGGTGGCTACGAGCAGTACTTC. It encodes CASSRDGGYEQYF.

This sequence joins TRBV6-6 and TRBJ2-5, with 7 bases identical to TRBD2. This CDR3 spans 13 amino acids. Losses at the gene ends were 5 bases for V and 5 bases for J; bases not matched to a gene: 5. Germline V gives CDR1 MNHNY, CDR2 SVGAGI (reference sequence). The CDR3 bases are TGTGCCAGCAGTCCCAGGACTAGGGAGACCCAGTACTTC. It yields the protein CASSPRTRETQYF.

The chain uses TRBV7-9 and TRBJ2-5, with D maybe TRBD1 (5 bases). The CDR3 has 14 residues. In germline, CDR1 is SEHNR, CDR2 FQNEAQ (reference sequence). Trimming took off 4 bases at V and 0 bases at J, with 9 bases between the two ends. The CDR3 coding sequence is TGTGCCAGCAGCTCAGGGCGCTACCAAGAGACCCAGTACTTC. This gives the protein CASSSGRYQETQYF. The whole variable domain, remainder taken from reference TRBV7-9 and TRBJ2-5, is DTGVSQNPRHKITKRGQNVTFRCDPISEHNRLYWYRQTLGQGPEFLTYFQNEAQLEKSRLLSDRFSAERPKGSFSTLEIQRTEQGDSAMYLCASSSGRYQETQYFGPGTRLLVL.

The chain combines TRBV20-1 with TRBJ2-1; possibly TRBD2 for D (6 bases). The CDR3 loop spans 17 amino acids. V lost 3 bases, J lost 1 base, and 19 bases lay in between. CDR1 and CDR2 from the germline V gene are DFQATT and SNEGSKA (reference sequence). CDR3 region: CSAREGFAVISYNEQFF. Here the CDR3 DNA reads TGCAGTGCTAGGGAGGGGTTCGCGGTAATATCCTACAATGAGCAGTTCTTC.

V and J are TRBV12-3 or TRBV12-4 and TRBJ2-1, with a possible D match to TRBD2 (6 bases). CDR3 length equals 14 residues. Trimming stripped 5 bases from V and 8 bases from J, with 16 bases between. The CDR3 loop is CASSPGTHPDEQFF. In DNA form, the CDR3 reads TGTGCCAGCAGTCCCGGGACTCACCCTGATGAGCAGTTCTTC.

As concerns this clonotype: A much larger clonotype is one base distant, so this may be a read error. V and J are TRBV5-1 and TRBJ2-7; TRBD2 aligns across 10 bases. CDR1 is SGHRS and CDR2 is YFSETQ in the germline V gene. V was pared by 3 bases and J by 5 bases, with 8 bases of the junction left unmatched. CDR3 length: 15 residues. In DNA, the CDR3 is TGCGCCAGCAGCTCGGCTAGCGGGAGAATCAACGAGCAGTACTTC. This encodes CASSSASGRINEQYF.

This clonotype was counted only a few times. The genes are TRBV9 and TRBJ2-1; 11 bases match TRBD2. This CDR3 spans 16 amino acids. The V segment lost 3 bases and the J segment 3 bases; nucleotides outside the gene matches: 5. The germline gives CDR1 SGDLS, CDR2 YYNGEE. The CDR3 nucleotides read TGTGCCAGCAGCGCTTATACTAGCGGGAGCTACAATGAGCAGTTCTTC. Its protein product is CASSAYTSGSYNEQFF. Combining the CDR3 with reference TRBV9 and TRBJ2-1 gives the whole variable domain DSGVTQTPKHLITATGQRVTLRCSPRSGDLSVYWYQQSLDQGLQFLIQYYNGEERAKGNILERFSAQQFPDLHSELNLSSLELGDSALYFCASSAYTSGSYNEQFFGPGTRLTVL.

This clonotype was seen a handful of times. The chain carries TRBV5-1 and TRBJ2-5; weak D call: TRBD1 (5 bases). Trimming removed 0 bases at V and 8 bases at J, with 26 bases between. CDR1 and CDR2 (germline): SGHRS, YFSETQ. This CDR3 has 18 residues. CDR3 residues: CASSLVSFPGAAGGTQYF. CDR3 nucleotide sequence: TGCGCCAGCAGCTTGGTTTCTTTTCCTGGGGCTGCAGGCGGCACCCAGTACTTC.

The chain links TRBV4-1 to TRBJ1-2; TRBD1 aligns across 9 bases. The germline V gene has CDR1 MGHRA and CDR2 YSYEKL. The CDR3 spans 15 residues. The ends lost 3 bases at V and 8 bases at J; junction bases unmatched: 10. CDR3 sequence: CASSQPDRGELGYTF. DNA for the CDR3: TGCGCCAGCAGCCAGCCGGACAGGGGCGAGTTGGGCTACACCTTC.

This clonotype was detected only a few times. The genes are TRBV12-3 or TRBV12-4 and TRBJ2-5; TRBD2 matches at 11 bases. This CDR3 has 15 residues. V dropped 5 bases and J dropped 9; count of bases not matched to a gene: 11. CDR3 region: CASSVGTSGGVAQYF. CDR3 bases: TGTGCCAGCAGTGTTGGGACTAGCGGTGGAGTGGCCCAGTACTTC.

The sample holds a few counts of this clonotype. The V gene is TRBV20-1, the J gene TRBJ1-2; TRBD1 is a possible D gene (5 bases). Trimming took off 1 base at V and 4 bases at J, with 13 bases between the two ends. The CDR3 totals 14 residues. From germline, CDR1 is DFQATT and CDR2 SNEGSKA (reference sequence). CDR3 sequence: CSARAPGNGYGYTF. The CDR3 DNA reads as TGCAGTGCTAGAGCACCAGGGAATGGCTATGGCTACACCTTC.